The sequence of this TCR beta chain was determined in a study of cytomegalovirus exposure and HLA in healthy donors (dated by TCRdb to the late 2010s). Regarding the complete study: In an earlier analysis of fewer than 750 of the donors, 276 Gb of sequence data and some 120 million unique TCR beta sequences from 180 million or so T cells were reported. The study used immunosequencing to profile the T cell repertoires of more than 650 subjects and linked those repertoires to cytomegalovirus serostatus. Roughly five DR-DQ haplotypes were treated as single units for association and clustering because of strong linkage in the cohort. The study combined high-throughput TCR immunosequencing, statistical association of individual TCRs with disease status, and machine learning to predict cytomegalovirus infection status. In a later genetic analysis, genome-wide SNP genotypes for about three fifths of the roughly 670 donors were used, and that subset was treated as a discovery cohort. About 330 gigabases of sequencing data and 70 million to 95 million unique TCR sequences made up an early release that covered some 640 HLA-typed donors. Donor age, sex, ethnicity and CMV serostatus were collected together with the repertoire data. The study aimed to test whether cataloging public T cell receptors could reveal signatures of past pathogen exposure. An earlier analysis of more than 450 of the donors used high-throughput TCR beta sequencing to judge whether each TCR beta V gene segment behaved as functional or pseudogenic. A separate validation cohort of 100 to 150 different subjects was used in addition to the 666-subject first cohort. Typing coverage varied by locus: roughly 620-640 donors for A, B, C, DRB1 and DQB1; 500 to 550 for DQA1; about 600 for DPA1; approximately 450 for DPB1. HLA typing included class I and class II loci at four-digit resolution. Rather than drawing on any new phenotypic data, the later analysis identified candidate immune exposures from TCR beta sequences and the way those sequences occurred across donors. Among the approximately 400 genotyped donors, approximately 82% belonged to the genetic ancestry cluster associated with self-reported Caucasian donors. A later analysis re-analyzed previously published TCR beta repertoires from 550 to 700 donors and added high-resolution HLA genotyping to study TCR occurrence patterns. On average, roughly 240,000 unique TCR beta nucleotide sequences were sequenced per donor among several hundred genotyped donors of the cohort, with 15% to 20% of those sequences being non-productive. Every repertoire in the discovery cohort had been generated on one and the same sequencing platform.

Library preparation was by the immunoSEQ multiplex PCR assay. A mixture of 60 forward primers for TCR Vbeta segments and 13 reverse primers for TCR Jbeta segments was used in the multiplex PCR. The CDR3 region of rearranged TCR beta genes was amplified from genomic DNA with a multiplex PCR assay. Amplified TCR beta libraries were sequenced as 87-base-pair reads on the Illumina HiSeq System. As for how the authors treated the data: In a later analysis, about 80 million unique TCR beta chains were counted across the roughly 670 repertoires, and approximately 11 million of these chains were shared by at least two donors. Raw reads were error-corrected and collapsed into unique sequences by a nearest-neighbor algorithm in which closely related sequences were merged to remove PCR and sequencing errors. V, D and J gene segments were assigned by aligning CDR3 sequences to IMGT reference sequences. Each retained sequence needed at least a six-nucleotide match to both a V gene segment and a J gene segment. A rearrangement counted as productive if the CDR3 had no stop codons and remained in frame with V and J, and every other rearrangement counted as non-productive. CDR3 was defined according to IMGT convention as the region running from the second conserved V-encoded cysteine to the conserved J-encoded phenylalanine. The earlier analysis of some 600 of the donors excluded sequences that lacked an unambiguous match to a single V gene segment. An earlier analysis of a few hundred of the donors classified V segments as functional when productive rearrangements were above 56.7% and as segregating when the standard deviation between donors was above 5%. A statistical classification framework was developed to diagnose cytomegalovirus status using the catalog of TCR beta chain sequences. A later analysis assigned V and J genes by comparing TCR nucleotide sequences with IMGT/GENE-DB human TR gene sequences. The TCRdist pipeline was used in a later analysis to assign CDR3 sequences and most-parsimonious VDJ recombination scenarios. In a later analysis, each TCR beta chain was defined by its CDR3 amino acid sequence together with its V-gene family, and reads without a unique V-gene family were excluded. As a way to deal with suspected cross-contamination and a sequencing artifact, a later analysis dropped 500 to 700 nucleotide sequences that were highly shared and had low generation probability. In a later analysis, a clonal expansion index for each public chain was calculated from normalized within-repertoire ranks of inferred template counts. A later analysis computed generation probabilities with a VDJ recombination model fitted to out-of-frame rearrangements, and checked the results against IGoR. A later analysis scored TCR-TCR, TCR-HLA and TCR-CMV co-occurrence with hypergeometric tests, applying a repertoire-size bias correction to TCR pairs. False discovery rates were estimated in a later analysis by permuting HLA or CMV assignments 20 times. In a later analysis, co-occurring TCRs were grouped using DBSCAN, with TCRdist sequence similarity added in when clustering inside HLA-allele-positive subsets. Repertoires with fewer than 30,000 or more than 120,000 public chains, plus five repertoires with anomalous nucleotide sharing, were excluded from co-occurrence clustering. What TCRdb holds here is the immuneACCESS table cut down to in-frame rearrangements. Part of the clones is not present; checked against another copy, under half of the missing clones reflect an unresolved V gene, and the others are unexplained. V and J calls and clone size are given by that table; D and trimming were obtained from the DNA. The sample records 150,000 to 200,000 clones, 68% of which are singletons. The ten largest clones represent roughly 1.4% of the sample.

In total, roughly 670 healthy bone marrow donors made up the cohort. At the time of sampling, every cohort member was nominally healthy, though immune exposures that went unrecorded were likely present. The donor was CMV seronegative and was included in the group of under 450 seronegative cohort members. A peripheral blood sample was provided by each donor, and peripheral blood mononuclear cells were used for TCR beta sequencing. Genomic DNA was extracted from the blood cell samples with the Qiagen DNeasy Blood Extraction Kit. The CDR3 spans 15 residues, from the cysteine through the phenylalanine. Left in the record is the CDR3 DNA by itself, 45 bases read in frame from the first base. Trimmed from V: 5 bases; trimmed from J: 2 bases; junction bases lacking a gene match: 4. The germline V gene supplies CDR1 SGHAT and CDR2 FQNNGV. The paper as a whole reports these results and caveats: A cluster of highly shared sequence variants was judged likely to represent a technical artifact of the sequencing pipeline. The authors suggested that the approach could potentially be extended to other disease states and immunological phenotypes. A later analysis found that most CMV-associated TCR beta chains appeared HLA-restricted, with HLA associations seemingly driven largely by CMV exposure. In a later analysis, more than 15,000 TCR beta sequences were associated with specific HLA alleles at a false discovery rate of 0.05. An earlier analysis of some 560 of the donors showed that most TCR beta V segments appeared in productive rearrangements either about 87% or about 30% of the time, which broadly matched IMGT annotations. The study listed 150 to 200 TCR beta chains as associated with cytomegalovirus. Linkage disequilibrium might explain the correlated functional status among segregating V segments, but an unknown experimental factor could not be excluded. Across donors, most TCR sequences were observed very rarely, whereas some public TCRs were present in many individuals. Because some donors lacked HLA typing at each locus, the association tests relied only on the typed subset. This cohort had only TCR beta chains sequenced, and the lack of alpha or paired-chain data limited which features could be detected. In a later genetic analysis, fewer N-insertions in productive TCRs were reported among donors in an Asian-associated ancestry cluster than the roughly 670-donor mean. Sequencing depth was assumed to be roughly uniform across donors in the presence/absence analyses, though that assumption may not hold. According to a later analysis, TCR association rates differed among HLA loci, with DRB1 alleles showing the most associated TCRs and HLA-C alleles showing the fewest. A further reported finding was that TCR beta sequences accurately predicted the HLA-A and HLA-B alleles for most subjects in the first cohort. An association between a missense DCLRE1C variant and V-gene and J-gene trimming of TCR beta chains was found in a later genetic analysis and replicated in an independent cohort. Assigning TCR associations to individual alleles was difficult when HLA alleles, especially DR and DQ, strongly co-occurred. In vitro tests confirmed that three of the cytomegalovirus-associated TCR beta chains recognize cytomegalovirus antigens. The classifier was reported to diagnose cytomegalovirus status with high specificity and sensitivity in both the original cohort and the validation cohort. A later analysis found that HLA-associated TCR beta chains were more clonally expanded and had lower generation probabilities than equally common non-associated chains. Immune exposure information for the cohort was limited to CMV serostatus. Because counts were too low, roughly 16 rarely observed V segments, including chromosome 9 orphons, were excluded from the earlier analysis of 587 of the donors. According to a later analysis, parvovirus B19, influenza, CMV and Epstein-Barr virus appeared linked to several top co-occurrence clusters. Because the 87-base-pair reads could not distinguish some IMGT-functional V segments, including TRBV6-2 and TRBV6-3, those segments were excluded.

This clone was detected only a few times. No antigen is known for it. No base quality information exists; no much larger clone differs at one position. Sequences were obtained from PBMCs. This sequence uses TRBV11-2 and TRBJ1-3; 9 bases in the junction line up with TRBD1. This TCR was recovered from a man in his forties or fifties in good health and CMV-seronegative. The DNA sequence is TGTGCCAGCAGCGCGGGACAGGGTGCTGGAAACACCATATATTTT. It translates to CASSAGQGAGNTIYF.